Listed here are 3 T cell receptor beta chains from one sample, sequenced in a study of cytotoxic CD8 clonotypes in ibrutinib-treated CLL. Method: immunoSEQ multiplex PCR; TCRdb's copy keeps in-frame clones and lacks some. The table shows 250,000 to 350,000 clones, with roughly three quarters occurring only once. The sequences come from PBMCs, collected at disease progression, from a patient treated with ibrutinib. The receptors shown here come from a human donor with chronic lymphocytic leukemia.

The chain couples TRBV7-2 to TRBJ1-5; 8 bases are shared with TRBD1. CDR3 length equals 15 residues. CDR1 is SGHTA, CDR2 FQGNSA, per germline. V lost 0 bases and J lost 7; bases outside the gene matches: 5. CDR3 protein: CASSLADREYQPQHF. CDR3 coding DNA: TGTGCCAGCAGCTTAGCGGACAGGGAGTACCAGCCCCAGCATTTT.

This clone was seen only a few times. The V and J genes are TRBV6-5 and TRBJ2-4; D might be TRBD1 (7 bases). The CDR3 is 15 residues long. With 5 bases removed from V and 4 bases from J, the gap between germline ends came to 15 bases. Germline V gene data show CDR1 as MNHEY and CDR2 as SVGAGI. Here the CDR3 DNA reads TGTGCCAGCAGTCGGGGGACAGCGGTAAAAAACATTCAGTACTTC. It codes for CASSRGTAVKNIQYF.

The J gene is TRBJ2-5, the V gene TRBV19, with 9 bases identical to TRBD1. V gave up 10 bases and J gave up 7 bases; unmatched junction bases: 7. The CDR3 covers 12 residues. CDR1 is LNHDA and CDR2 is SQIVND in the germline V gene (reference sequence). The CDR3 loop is CATGTGIGTQYF. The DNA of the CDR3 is TGTGCCACCGGGACAGGGATCGGGACCCAGTACTTC.